This passage covers 22 T cell receptor beta chains from one sample sequenced in a study of lymphopenia after photon versus proton radiotherapy. TCRdb's table, derived via immunoSEQ multiplex PCR, lists solely in-frame clones and lacks some. The top ten hold roughly 48% of the sample, which has around 30,000 clones, around 87% seen once. Sequences were derived from peripheral blood, sampled from a patient treated with proton-based radiotherapy. These receptors all stem from a woman in her fifties or sixties with cholangiocarcinoma. Some clones in this sample may be carry-over from other donors' samples.

The J gene is TRBJ2-7, the V gene TRBV27; the D gene is possibly TRBD1 (5 bases). Between the trimmed V and J ends, which lost 2 bases and 3 bases, there was a span of 8 bases. This CDR3 contains 13 residues. CDR1 and CDR2 from the germline V gene are MNHEY and SMNVEV (reference sequence). CDR3 nucleotide sequence: TGTGCCAGCAGTTTAAGTGACAGCTACGAGCAGTACTTC. It translates to CASSLSDSYEQYF.

This clone showed up just a few times. The J gene is TRBJ2-7, the V gene TRBV27, with D uncertain. Germline assignment: CDR1 MNHEY and CDR2 SMNVEV (reference sequence). The CDR3 covers 15 residues. Between the trimmed V and J ends, which lost 0 bases and 3 bases, there was a span of 12 bases. CDR3 residues: CASSLSYGRRYEQYF. The CDR3 DNA is TGTGCCAGCAGTTTATCTTACGGACGGCGCTACGAGCAGTACTTC.

The chain recombines TRBV11-2 with TRBJ2-1, with D perhaps being TRBD1 or TRBD2 (5 bases each). The CDR3 is made up of 12 amino acids. Germline CDR1 and CDR2: SGHAT and FQNNGV. Between the trimmed V and J ends, which lost 3 bases and 8 bases, there was a span of 8 bases. The CDR3 spells CASSFEGHEQFF. CDR3 DNA: TGTGCCAGCAGCTTTGAGGGGCATGAGCAGTTCTTC.

This chain links TRBV15 with TRBJ2-1; tentatively, D is TRBD1 (6 bases). V lost 5 bases and J lost 7, with 21 bases in between. There are 16 residues in the CDR3. The germline CDR1 and CDR2 sequences are LNHNV and YYDKDF (reference sequence). The CDR3 nucleotides read TGTGCCACCAGCTCCTCCCGGCAGGGGTACGCGAATGAGCAGTTCTTC. The encoded protein is CATSSSRQGYANEQFF.

CDR3 bases: TGTGCCAGCAGCCGAATGAGCTCCTACAATGAGCAGTTCTTC. It codes for CASSRMSSYNEQFF. The rearrangement uses TRBV14 and TRBJ2-1; D ambiguous. The V gene lost 4 bases and the J gene lost 0 bases, with 7 bases spanning the gap. This CDR3 comprises 14 residues. Looked up from germline, CDR1 is SGHDN and CDR2 is FVKESK.

The chain joins TRBV6-5 to TRBJ2-1; 13 bases map to TRBD2. With V trimmed by 2 bases and J by 7 bases, 5 bases remained unmatched. Germline V gene lookup returns CDR1 MNHEY and CDR2 SVGAGI. This CDR3 has 16 amino acids. CDR3: CASSYPLAGGMNEQFF. The DNA of the CDR3 is TGTGCCAGCAGTTACCCACTAGCGGGAGGGATGAATGAGCAGTTCTTC.

This chain uses TRBV7-9 with TRBJ1-1; TRBD1 matches at 10 bases. This CDR3 is 16 amino acids long. From germline, CDR1 is SEHNR and CDR2 FQNEAQ (reference sequence). With V trimmed by 6 bases and J by 4 bases, 11 bases remained unmatched. The CDR3 sequence is CASRSSPGTGATEAFF. CDR3 nucleotides: TGTGCCAGCAGATCATCACCCGGGACAGGGGCCACTGAAGCTTTCTTT.

The rearrangement uses TRBV6-5 and TRBJ1-1, with 10 nucleotides matching TRBD1. Germline V gene sequence: CDR1 MNHEY, CDR2 SVGAGI. The CDR3 consists of 14 residues. V shed 7 bases and J 6 bases; nucleotides not matched to a gene: 8. For the CDR3, the DNA is TGTGCCAGCAAGCCCGACAGGGGGCGGGCTGAAGCTTTCTTT. It translates to CASKPDRGRAEAFF.

This rearrangement joins TRBV2 to TRBJ1-2; possibly TRBD1 for D (5 bases). V was trimmed by 7 bases and J by 8 bases, leaving 8 bases between them. CDR3 length: 10 residues. Germline V gives CDR1 SNHLY, CDR2 FYNNEI. Here the CDR3 reads CASIRTGYTF. In DNA form, the CDR3 reads TGTGCCAGCATACGGACAGGCTACACCTTC.

This chain joins TRBV5-1 and TRBJ2-2; 9 nucleotides match TRBD1. Trimming at V came to 4 bases and at J to 6 bases, leaving 7 bases not matched to a gene. This CDR3 is built from 15 residues. CDR1 SGHRS and CDR2 YFSETQ come from the germline V gene. CDR3 nucleotide sequence: TGCGCCAGCAGCGTCGGACAGGGGAGTCCCGGGGAGCTGTTTTTT. It yields the protein CASSVGQGSPGELFF.

The chain carries TRBV2 and TRBJ1-1; 7 positions match TRBD1. This CDR3 is 14 amino acids long. Germline values: CDR1 SNHLY, CDR2 FYNNEI. V dropped 7 bases and J dropped 2; count of bases not matched to a gene: 7. CDR3 sequence (DNA): TGTGCCAGCACCCAGACAGGGTTTAACACTGAAGCTTTCTTT. This translates into CASTQTGFNTEAFF.

The chain has TRBV10-1 and TRBJ2-3; D is perhaps TRBD1 (6 bases). Germline-derived CDR1 and CDR2 are WNHNN and SYGVQD (reference sequence). This CDR3 spans 22 amino acids. Trimming took off 0 bases at V and 2 bases at J, with 30 bases between the two ends. In DNA, the CDR3 is TGCGCCAGCAGTGAGTCTAGCCATAAAGTGATGGCCGGACAGCTCTTCACAGATACGCAGTATTTT. This codes for CASSESSHKVMAGQLFTDTQYF.

The chain carries TRBV5-6 and TRBJ2-5; D might be TRBD2 (5 bases). V was shortened by 4 bases and J by 5 bases, with 15 bases between the two germline ends. CDR3 length: 14 amino acids. In germline, CDR1 is SGHDT, CDR2 YYEEEE. The CDR3 spells CASSPRTGVETQYF. CDR3 bases: TGTGCCAGCAGCCCTCGGACCGGGGTGGAGACCCAGTACTTC.

The V and J genes are TRBV7-6 and TRBJ2-5, with 7 bases fitting TRBD1. J gave up 4 bases and V 5 bases, and 13 bases lay outside the gene matches. Germline V gene lookup returns CDR1 SGHVS and CDR2 FNYEAQ. The CDR3 runs 16 residues. DNA of the CDR3: TGTGCCAGCAGCCCATCCACCGGGACAGCCACAGAGACCCAGTACTTC. Its protein product is CASSPSTGTATETQYF. The full variable domain, in which reference TRBV7-6 and TRBJ2-5 provide the parts outside the CDR3, is GAGVSQSPRYKVTKRGQDVALRCDPISGHVSLYWYRQALGQGPEFLTYFNYEAQQDKSGLPNDRFSAERPEGSISTLTIQRTEQRDSAMYRCASSPSTGTATETQYFGPGTRLLVL.

This chain links TRBV29-1 with TRBJ2-1; 8 bases map to TRBD2. Trimming cost V 3 bases and J 12 bases; bases outside gene matches: 10. The V gene's germline CDR1 is SQVTM and CDR2 ANQGSEA. CDR3 length equals 13 residues. The CDR3 sequence is CSVDRVLGGVQFF. The CDR3 bases are TGCAGCGTTGATCGGGTGCTCGGGGGGGTGCAGTTCTTC.

The DNA of the CDR3 is TGTGCCAGCAGTCTCATGCAGGGGATAGGGGGGGAGCAGTACTTC. Protein: CASSLMQGIGGEQYF. The V gene is TRBV2, the J gene TRBJ2-7; D tentatively reads TRBD1 or TRBD2 (6 bases each). Germline V CDR1 and CDR2: SNHLY, FYNNEI. V was shortened by 5 bases and J by 7 bases, with 21 bases between the two germline ends. The CDR3 is made up of 15 amino acids.

The rearrangement joins TRBV2 to TRBJ2-1; 10 nucleotides align to TRBD2. The V and J ends lost 4 bases and 4 bases, in that order; junction bases with no gene match: 1. The germline gives CDR1 SNHLY, CDR2 FYNNEI. The length of the CDR3 is 14 residues. DNA of the CDR3: TGTGCCAGCAGTGGACTAGCGGGTTACAATGAGCAGTTCTTC. This codes for CASSGLAGYNEQFF.

V and J are TRBV6-5 and TRBJ2-3; 9 nucleotides line up with TRBD2. Looked up from germline, CDR1 is MNHEY and CDR2 is SVGAGI. The CDR3 has 15 residues. V shed 4 bases, J shed 1 base, and the junction held 3 bases outside the gene matches. DNA for the CDR3: TGTGCCAGCAGTTCTAAGCGGGGGGGCACAGATACGCAGTATTTT. Its protein is CASSSKRGGTDTQYF.

This chain connects TRBV9 to TRBJ1-2; 7 bases align to TRBD1. The CDR3 is made up of 15 amino acids. Germline lookup yields CDR1 SGDLS and CDR2 YYNGEE. V shed 4 bases and J 7 bases; nucleotides not matched to a gene: 13. For the CDR3, the DNA is TGTGCCAGCAGCCCCCTAGGGACAGAATGGGTTGGCTACACCTTC. Protein: CASSPLGTEWVGYTF. Using reference TRBV9 and TRBJ1-2 for the parts outside the CDR3, the full variable domain is DSGVTQTPKHLITATGQRVTLRCSPRSGDLSVYWYQQSLDQGLQFLIQYYNGEERAKGNILERFSAQQFPDLHSELNLSSLELGDSALYFCASSPLGTEWVGYTFGSGTRLTVV.

This CDR3 is CASSFGAGSYEQYF. Here the CDR3 DNA reads TGTGCCAGCAGCTTTGGAGCGGGCTCCTACGAGCAGTACTTC. The rearrangement joins TRBV7-2 to TRBJ2-7; weak D call: TRBD2 (6 bases). Germline CDR1 is SGHTA and CDR2 is FQGNSA. V lost 3 bases, J lost 0 bases, and 9 bases lay in between. CDR3 length: 14 amino acids.

The chain recombines TRBV11-2 with TRBJ1-5; unclear D gene. CDR3 size: 13 residues. Germline values: CDR1 SGHAT, CDR2 FQNNGV. V gave up 1 base and J gave up 4 bases, with 5 bases separating them. The CDR3 region is CASSLAWNQPQHF. In nucleotides, the CDR3 is TGTGCCAGCAGCTTAGCATGGAATCAGCCCCAGCATTTT. The variable domain in full, completed from reference TRBV11-2 and TRBJ1-5, reads EAGVAQSPRYKIIEKRQSVAFWCNPISGHATLYWYQQILGQGPKLLIQFQNNGVVDDSQLPKDRFSAERLKGVDSTLKIQPAKLEDSAVYLCASSLAWNQPQHFGDGTRLSIL.

The chain recombines TRBV7-8 with TRBJ2-7; D is ambiguous. This CDR3 region has 13 residues. CDR1 SGHVS and CDR2 FQNEAQ come from the germline V gene. Trimming stripped 2 bases from V and 3 bases from J, with 8 bases between. The CDR3 DNA is TGTGCCAGCAGCTTACTTTCCGGCTACGAGCAGTACTTC. It yields the protein CASSLLSGYEQYF.